These T cell receptor beta chains were read from a single sample in a study of control samples from healthy donors and cancer patients. Sequencing was performed with immunoSEQ multiplex PCR; in TCRdb, only in-frame clones are kept and a portion is missing. This table holds about 63,000 clones, 70% to 90% found once. Sequenced input: blood. The receptors come from a man aged 35-49 years in good health. Each CDR3 is given with its conserved first and last residue. A D gene is named only where the DNA matches it firmly. Clone size, where shown, is once, few, many, or a class for clones that have expanded.

d_call: TRBD1
j_call: TRBJ2-7
v_call: TRBV5-4
clone_size: .
cdr3_nt: TGTGCCAGCAGTAGGGGACAGGGAGGATACGAGCAGTACTTC
cdr3_aa: CASSRGQGGYEQYF

d_call: .
j_call: TRBJ2-1
v_call: TRBV27
clone_size: .
cdr3_nt: TGTGCCAGCAGTTTACAGGGCTACAATGAGCAGTTCTTC
cdr3_aa: CASSLQGYNEQFF

d_call: .
j_call: TRBJ1-5
v_call: TRBV7-2
clone_size: .
cdr3_nt: TGTGCCAGCAGCTCAGCTCAGGGGTACCAGCCCCAGCATTTT
cdr3_aa: CASSSAQGYQPQHF

d_call: TRBD2
j_call: TRBJ2-3
v_call: TRBV5-4
clone_size: .
cdr3_nt: TGTGCCAGCAGCTTCTACGGACTAGCGGGGGGGCAAGGGAGCACAGATACGCAGTATTTT
cdr3_aa: CASSFYGLAGGQGSTDTQYF

d_call: TRBD1
j_call: TRBJ1-6
v_call: TRBV7-2
clone_size: .
cdr3_nt: TGTGCCAGCACCCGGACAGGCTATAATTCACCCCTCCACTTT
cdr3_aa: CASTRTGYNSPLHF

d_call: TRBD2
j_call: TRBJ2-3
v_call: TRBV4-2
clone_size: .
cdr3_nt: TGTGCCAGCAGCCAAGATCGGCATTTAGCGGGAAAGGCAGATACGCAGTATTTT
cdr3_aa: CASSQDRHLAGKADTQYF

d_call: TRBD1
j_call: TRBJ1-1
v_call: TRBV4-1
clone_size: .
cdr3_nt: TGCGCCAGCAGCCAAGCGACAGGGTGGGAGTCTGAAGCTTTCTTT
cdr3_aa: CASSQATGWESEAFF

d_call: TRBD1
j_call: TRBJ2-7
v_call: TRBV4-1
clone_size: .
cdr3_nt: TGCGCCAGCAGCCCCGATCGGGCAGGGGGTCAGGAGCAGTACTTC
cdr3_aa: CASSPDRAGGQEQYF

d_call: TRBD2
j_call: TRBJ2-1
v_call: TRBV7-2
clone_size: .
cdr3_nt: TGTGCCAGCAGCTTTTCCGGGCTAGCGGGAGCGAATGAGCAGTTCTTC
cdr3_aa: CASSFSGLAGANEQFF

d_call: .
j_call: TRBJ1-2
v_call: TRBV7-2
clone_size: .
cdr3_nt: TGTGCCAGCAGCCAGGGAGGGCTCTATGGCTACACCTTC
cdr3_aa: CASSQGGLYGYTF

d_call: .
j_call: TRBJ1-1
v_call: TRBV28
clone_size: .
cdr3_nt: TGTGCCAGCAGTTTCGGGGACTTAAGAGCTTTCTTT
cdr3_aa: CASSFGDLRAFF

d_call: TRBD2
j_call: TRBJ2-7
v_call: TRBV28
clone_size: .
cdr3_nt: TGTGCCAGCAGATCGGGAGGGCTCTACGAGCAGTACTTC
cdr3_aa: CASRSGGLYEQYF

d_call: .
j_call: TRBJ2-7
v_call: TRBV7-7
clone_size: .
cdr3_nt: TGTGCTAGCAGCTTACTGGCGGGTGAATCCTACGAGCAGTACTTC
cdr3_aa: CASSLLAGESYEQYF

d_call: .
j_call: TRBJ2-7
v_call: TRBV21-1
clone_size: once
cdr3_nt: TGTGCCAGCAGCACAAAGATCGAGCGGAACTACGAGCAGTACTTC
cdr3_aa: CASSTKIERNYEQYF

d_call: .
j_call: TRBJ1-2
v_call: TRBV5-1
clone_size: .
cdr3_nt: TGCGCCAGCAGCTTCGGGGGGAACTATGGCTACACCTTC
cdr3_aa: CASSFGGNYGYTF

d_call: TRBD1
j_call: TRBJ2-1
v_call: TRBV25-1
clone_size: .
cdr3_nt: TGTGCCAGCAGTGAATCCGGACAGGGGGGAATGAATGAGCAGTTCTTC
cdr3_aa: CASSESGQGGMNEQFF

d_call: TRBD1
j_call: TRBJ2-7
v_call: TRBV6-5
clone_size: .
cdr3_nt: TGTGCCAGCAGCCCCGGGACAGTAAACTACGAGCAGTACTTC
cdr3_aa: CASSPGTVNYEQYF

d_call: .
j_call: TRBJ2-3
v_call: TRBV14
clone_size: .
cdr3_nt: TGTGCCAGCAGCCAGGGAGATACGCAGTATTTT
cdr3_aa: CASSQGDTQYF

d_call: .
j_call: TRBJ2-2
v_call: TRBV5-1
clone_size: once
cdr3_nt: TGCGCCAGCAGCTTGGGGGGGCCGAGTGGCGGGGAGCTGTTTTTT
cdr3_aa: CASSLGGPSGGELFF

d_call: TRBD2
j_call: TRBJ2-7
v_call: TRBV4-3
clone_size: .
cdr3_nt: TGCGCCAGCAGCCACCGGACTAGCGGGGGACCAACCTACGAGCAGTACTTC
cdr3_aa: CASSHRTSGGPTYEQYF

d_call: .
j_call: TRBJ1-2
v_call: TRBV27
clone_size: .
cdr3_nt: TGTGCCAGCAGTTCAGGAGGCCCGGACGGACAAGGCTACACCTTC
cdr3_aa: CASSSGGPDGQGYTF

d_call: .
j_call: TRBJ2-2
v_call: TRBV19
clone_size: once
cdr3_nt: TGTGCCAGTAGTGGTGTGTTCGACACCGGGGAGCTGTTTTTT
cdr3_aa: CASSGVFDTGELFF

d_call: .
j_call: TRBJ2-3
v_call: TRBV19
clone_size: .
cdr3_nt: TGTGCCAGCTCCGGGACTCTCAGCACAGATACGCAGTATTTT
cdr3_aa: CASSGTLSTDTQYF

d_call: .
j_call: TRBJ1-2
v_call: TRBV27
clone_size: .
cdr3_nt: TGTGCCAGCAGTTTAAAGAGGGACTATGGCTACACCTTC
cdr3_aa: CASSLKRDYGYTF

d_call: .
j_call: TRBJ2-7
v_call: TRBV6-2/TRBV6-3
clone_size: .
cdr3_nt: TGTGCCAGCAGTGTTGGCTCCTACGAGCAGTACTTC
cdr3_aa: CASSVGSYEQYF

d_call: TRBD1
j_call: TRBJ2-7
v_call: TRBV6-5
clone_size: .
cdr3_nt: TGTGCCAGCGGACCCGGGACAGGATCTGACGAGCAGTACTTC
cdr3_aa: CASGPGTGSDEQYF

d_call: .
j_call: TRBJ1-3
v_call: TRBV9
clone_size: .
cdr3_nt: TGTGCCAGCAGCGTAGCAGCAGGGGACTCTGGAAACACCATATATTTT
cdr3_aa: CASSVAAGDSGNTIYF

d_call: TRBD1
j_call: TRBJ1-1
v_call: TRBV19
clone_size: .
cdr3_nt: TGTGCCAGTAGTAGGGACAGGGAGAATACTGAAGCTTTCTTT
cdr3_aa: CASSRDRENTEAFF

d_call: .
j_call: TRBJ2-5
v_call: TRBV4-3
clone_size: .
cdr3_nt: TGCGCCAGCAGCCAAGATTACAGGGGGGGAATCAGGGCCCAGTACTTC
cdr3_aa: CASSQDYRGGIRAQYF

d_call: .
j_call: TRBJ2-1
v_call: TRBV29-1
clone_size: .
cdr3_nt: TGCAGCGTTGAAGTGGGAGATGGCCTAGTCCTGTTCTTC
cdr3_aa: CSVEVGDGLVLFF

d_call: .
j_call: TRBJ1-1
v_call: TRBV6-5
clone_size: .
cdr3_nt: TGTGCCAGCAGTCGAGCGGGCTGGAACACTGAAGCTTTCTTT
cdr3_aa: CASSRAGWNTEAFF

d_call: TRBD2
j_call: TRBJ2-7
v_call: TRBV3-1/TRBV3-2
clone_size: .
cdr3_nt: TGTGCCAGCAGCCAAAGCGGGAGAACCTACGAGCAGTACTTC
cdr3_aa: CASSQSGRTYEQYF

d_call: .
j_call: TRBJ2-1
v_call: TRBV7-2
clone_size: .
cdr3_nt: TGTGCCAGCAGCTCACCCAACAGCGCGGGAAGGTACAATGAGCAGTTCTTC
cdr3_aa: CASSSPNSAGRYNEQFF

d_call: .
j_call: TRBJ2-3
v_call: TRBV30
clone_size: .
cdr3_nt: TGTGCCTGGAGTACGCTGATGAGCACAGATACGCAGTATTTT
cdr3_aa: CAWSTLMSTDTQYF

d_call: .
j_call: TRBJ1-1
v_call: TRBV24-1
clone_size: .
cdr3_nt: TGTGCCACCAGTGATCCCCAGGGGAATGAAGCTTTCTTT
cdr3_aa: CATSDPQGNEAFF

d_call: TRBD1
j_call: TRBJ1-1
v_call: TRBV7-6
clone_size: .
cdr3_nt: TGTGCCAGCAGCAGGGGACAGGGGAAAACTGAAGCTTTCTTT
cdr3_aa: CASSRGQGKTEAFF

d_call: .
j_call: TRBJ2-7
v_call: TRBV2
clone_size: few
cdr3_nt: TGTGCCAGCAGTGAAAGGACAGCCGCCTACGAGCAGTACTTC
cdr3_aa: CASSERTAAYEQYF

d_call: .
j_call: TRBJ1-6
v_call: TRBV11-3
clone_size: once
cdr3_nt: TGTGCCAGCAGCCCCGAACATAATTCACCCCTCCACTTT
cdr3_aa: CASSPEHNSPLHF

d_call: .
j_call: TRBJ1-2
v_call: TRBV6-1
clone_size: once
cdr3_nt: TGTGCCAGCAGTGAAGCCCGGGGGGGCCGAATTAACTATGGCTACACCTTC
cdr3_aa: CASSEARGGRINYGYTF

d_call: TRBD2
j_call: TRBJ2-7
v_call: TRBV5-1
clone_size: .
cdr3_nt: TGCGCCAGCAGCCCGCCGACTAGCGGGAGTGAAGAGCAGTACTTC
cdr3_aa: CASSPPTSGSEEQYF

d_call: .
j_call: TRBJ2-5
v_call: TRBV27
clone_size: .
cdr3_nt: TGTGCCAGCAGTGGCTGGACTACTGACTACCAAGAGACCCAGTACTTC
cdr3_aa: CASSGWTTDYQETQYF

d_call: .
j_call: TRBJ1-1
v_call: TRBV19
clone_size: .
cdr3_nt: TGTGCCAGTAGGAGCGGGCCGAACACTGAAGCTTTCTTT
cdr3_aa: CASRSGPNTEAFF

d_call: TRBD1
j_call: TRBJ1-2
v_call: TRBV7-2
clone_size: .
cdr3_nt: TGTGCCAGCAGCTTAGTAGGCACAGGGGGCGCGGTTGGCTACACCTTC
cdr3_aa: CASSLVGTGGAVGYTF

d_call: .
j_call: TRBJ1-4
v_call: TRBV25-1
clone_size: once
cdr3_nt: TGTGCCAGCAGTGAATCTGATGAAAAACTGTTTTTT
cdr3_aa: CASSESDEKLFF

d_call: TRBD2
j_call: TRBJ2-3
v_call: TRBV30
clone_size: .
cdr3_nt: TGTGCCTGGACCCCCTTTCCCGGGAGGCAGGGCATAGATACGCAGTATTTT
cdr3_aa: CAWTPFPGRQGIDTQYF

d_call: .
j_call: TRBJ1-1
v_call: TRBV11-3
clone_size: .
cdr3_nt: TGTGCCAGCAGCTTTAAGGGTAGCACTGAAGCTTTCTTT
cdr3_aa: CASSFKGSTEAFF

d_call: .
j_call: TRBJ1-3
v_call: TRBV7-8
clone_size: .
cdr3_nt: TGTGCCAGCAGCTCCGGACTGGGAAACACCATATATTTT
cdr3_aa: CASSSGLGNTIYF

d_call: .
j_call: TRBJ1-3
v_call: TRBV2
clone_size: .
cdr3_nt: TGTGCCAGCAGGGGTGGGGCTCTCTCTGGAAACACCATATATTTT
cdr3_aa: CASRGGALSGNTIYF

d_call: .
j_call: TRBJ1-6
v_call: TRBV6-5
clone_size: .
cdr3_nt: TGTGCCAGCAGCATACAGGGAGGAGAATCACCCCTCCACTTT
cdr3_aa: CASSIQGGESPLHF

d_call: TRBD1
j_call: TRBJ1-2
v_call: TRBV11-2
clone_size: .
cdr3_nt: TGTGCCAGCAGCTTAGGACAGGGGGCTCTAACTAACTATGGCTACACCTTC
cdr3_aa: CASSLGQGALTNYGYTF

d_call: .
j_call: TRBJ2-2
v_call: TRBV9
clone_size: .
cdr3_nt: TGTGCCAGCAGCTCCCCTAACGGCGGGGAGCTGTTTTTT
cdr3_aa: CASSSPNGGELFF

d_call: TRBD1
j_call: TRBJ2-2
v_call: TRBV19
clone_size: .
cdr3_nt: TGTGCCAGTAGTTACGGGGACAGGGCCACCGGGGAGCTGTTTTTT
cdr3_aa: CASSYGDRATGELFF

d_call: .
j_call: TRBJ1-4
v_call: TRBV5-1
clone_size: .
cdr3_nt: TGCGCCAGCAGCATTGGAGGATGGGACATGGCTAATGAAAAACTGTTTTTT
cdr3_aa: CASSIGGWDMANEKLFF

d_call: .
j_call: TRBJ1-2
v_call: TRBV19
clone_size: .
cdr3_nt: TGTGCCAGTAGTATTTCAGGGGCGGCCCTTCACTATGGCTACACCTTC
cdr3_aa: CASSISGAALHYGYTF

d_call: .
j_call: TRBJ2-3
v_call: TRBV19
clone_size: .
cdr3_nt: TGTGCCAGTAGTTCCTCGGGCAGGGTGAGGGGTTACACAGATACGCAGTATTTT
cdr3_aa: CASSSSGRVRGYTDTQYF